This T cell receptor (beta chain) was found in a study of shared clonotypes between healthy human individuals. The overall study: Samples came from a couple of female and a few male donors aged 18 to 49.

Per the study methods: Sequence data from immunoSEQ were junction-only and lacked quality scores; consequently, filtering differed. This table comes from immunoSEQ multiplex PCR, and its TCRdb copy is limited to in-frame clones, with some not included. That table is the source of V, J and clone size, and D and trimming were worked out from the DNA. The sample has 450,000 to 600,000 clones, about four fifths seen once. CDR3 length equals 12 residues. Trimming cost V 7 bases and J 4 bases, with 9 bases left between them. CDR1 and CDR2 from the germline V gene are LNHDA and SQIVND (reference sequence). This TCR was sampled from a middle-aged woman in good health. Some clones in this sample may be carry-over from other donors' samples. This chain joins TRBV19 and TRBJ2-3; D gene ambiguous. The material sequenced was PBMCs. The CDR3, as DNA: TGTGCCAGTACCACCGGGCCAGATACGCAGTATTTT. Translating it yields CASTTGPDTQYF.